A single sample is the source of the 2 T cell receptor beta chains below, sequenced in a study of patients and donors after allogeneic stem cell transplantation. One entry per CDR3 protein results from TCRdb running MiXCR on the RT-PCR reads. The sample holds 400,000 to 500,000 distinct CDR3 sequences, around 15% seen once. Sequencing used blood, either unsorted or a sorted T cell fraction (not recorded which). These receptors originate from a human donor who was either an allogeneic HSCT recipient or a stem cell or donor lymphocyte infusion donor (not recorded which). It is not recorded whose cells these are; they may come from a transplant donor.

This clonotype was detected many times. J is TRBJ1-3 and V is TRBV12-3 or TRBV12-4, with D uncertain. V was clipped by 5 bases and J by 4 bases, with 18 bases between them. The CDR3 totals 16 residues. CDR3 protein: CASSLTHGLIGNTIYF. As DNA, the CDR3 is TGTGCCAGCAGTCTAACCCACGGACTGATAGGAAACACCATATATTTT.

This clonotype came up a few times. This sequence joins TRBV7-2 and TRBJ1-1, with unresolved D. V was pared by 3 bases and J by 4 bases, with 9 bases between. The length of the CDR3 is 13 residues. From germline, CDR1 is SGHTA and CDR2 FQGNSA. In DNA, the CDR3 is TGTGCCAGCAGCTTTCGGGTTGCCACTGAAGCTTTCTTT. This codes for CASSFRVATEAFF.